Presented here are 23 T cell receptor beta chains from one specimen sequenced in a study of blood T cell repertoires in COVID-19. Clones were sequenced by immunoSEQ multiplex PCR, and TCRdb holds only the in-frame ones, with some missing. The sample lists about 80,000 clones, about 91% occurring once. The material sequenced was peripheral blood. The receptor set was obtained from a woman older than 75 with acute or convalescent COVID-19.

The V gene is TRBV6-2 or TRBV6-3, the J gene TRBJ1-2; D is perhaps TRBD1 (5 bases). The length of the CDR3 is 14 residues. Deletions cut 0 bases from V and 8 bases from J, with 13 bases between. Germline V gene data show CDR1 as MNHEY and CDR2 as SVGEGT. CDR3 loop: CASSYSGLLGGYTF. CDR3 in DNA: TGTGCCAGCAGTTACTCGGGGCTCCTGGGCGGCTACACCTTC.

This clone was picked up a small number of times. CDR3 DNA: TGTGCCAGCTCAACCCTAAGGACTAGCGGGGGGGCCACAGATACGCAGTATTTT. Its translation is CASSTLRTSGGATDTQYF. J is TRBJ2-3 and V is TRBV18; 15 bases are a match to TRBD2. This CDR3 comprises 18 residues. Trimming took 5 bases from V and 2 from J; bases not matched to a gene: 8. Per germline, CDR1 KGHSH and CDR2 LQKENI.

CDR3: CASSPDSPTQPQHF. DNA for the CDR3: TGCGCCAGCAGCCCGGACAGTCCAACTCAGCCCCAGCATTTT. The chain is built from TRBV5-1 and TRBJ1-5; D possibly corresponds to TRBD1 (6 bases). The CDR3 is 14 residues long. Germline V gene data show CDR1 as SGHRS and CDR2 as YFSETQ. The V and J ends lost 4 bases and 6 bases respectively, with 14 bases between them.

V and J are TRBV30 and TRBJ2-3; the D is unclear. The length of the CDR3 is 13 residues. Germline V gene sequence: CDR1 GTSNPN, CDR2 SVGIG (reference sequence). V was shortened by 1 base and J by 3 bases, with 8 bases between the two germline ends. CDR3 in amino acids: CAWSGLQTDTQYF. DNA for the CDR3: TGTGCCTGGAGTGGCCTTCAGACAGATACGCAGTATTTT.

The rearrangement joins TRBV21-1 to TRBJ1-2; the D call TRBD1 from the table was never checked on the DNA. TRBV21-1 is annotated as a pseudogene. CDR3 length: 15 amino acids. The CDR3 protein is CASRYRDTCPYGYTF. In DNA, the CDR3 is TGTGCCAGCAGGTACCGGGACACTTGTCCCTATGGCTACACCTTC.

This clone was recorded a few times. The V call is TRBV6-1, the J call TRBJ2-5; 9 bases are a match to TRBD2. Trimming removed 3 bases from V and 1 base from J; junction bases left unmatched: 6. The CDR3 is 16 amino acids. The germline V gene has CDR1 MNHNS and CDR2 SASEGT. Written as DNA, the CDR3 is TGTGCCAGCAGTGACCTCGGCGGGGGGGCCCAAGAGACCCAGTACTTC. Protein product: CASSDLGGGAQETQYF.

J is TRBJ1-3 and V is TRBV20-1; D may be TRBD1 (5 bases). V dropped 5 bases and J dropped 8 bases, with 10 bases sitting between them. Germline V gives CDR1 DFQATT, CDR2 SNEGSKA (reference sequence). The CDR3 sequence is 11 residues long. This chain's CDR3 is CSAGGRDTIYF. The CDR3 region has the DNA TGCAGTGCTGGGGGGAGGGACACCATATATTTT.

The V call is TRBV16, the J call TRBJ1-4; D unresolved. The CDR3 is 13 amino acids. Trimming took off 2 bases at V and 5 bases at J, with 6 bases between the two ends. Germline lookup yields CDR1 KGHSY and CDR2 FQNENV. The CDR3 DNA follows: TGTGCCAGCAGCCAAGTGCAGAATGAAAAACTGTTTTTT. Translating it yields CASSQVQNEKLFF.

The chain has TRBV6-2 or TRBV6-3 and TRBJ2-7, with D unclear. In germline, CDR1 is MNHEY, CDR2 SVGEGT. Trimming took 2 bases from V and 0 from J, leaving 11 bases between them. The CDR3 loop spans 15 amino acids. CDR3 nucleotide sequence: TGTGCCAGCAGTTACCCGAGCATTCCCTCCTACGAGCAGTACTTC. It is translated as CASSYPSIPSYEQYF.

The chain links TRBV7-9 to TRBJ1-5; D unresolved. The V gene's germline CDR1 is SEHNR and CDR2 FQNEAQ (reference sequence). Trimming cost V 2 bases and J 7 bases, with 9 bases left between them. CDR3 length equals 13 residues. The CDR3 nucleotides are TGTGCCAGCAGCTTAAATCCTCCCCAGCCCCAGCATTTT. Translating it yields CASSLNPPQPQHF.

V gene TRBV6-5 combines with J gene TRBJ2-7, with TRBD2 as a possible D gene (5 bases). The CDR3 covers 14 residues. Germline CDR1 MNHEY, CDR2 SVGAGI. V lost 10 bases to trimming and J lost 3 bases, with 19 bases between them. The CDR3 loop reads CATTAPGSGYEQYF. The CDR3 DNA reads as TGTGCCACCACCGCCCCGGGGTCAGGCTACGAGCAGTACTTC.

The chain combines TRBV20-1 with TRBJ1-1, with a tentative D call TRBD1 (5 bases). V dropped 3 bases and J dropped 6 bases, with 11 bases sitting between them. Germline CDR1 and CDR2: DFQATT and SNEGSKA (reference sequence). The CDR3 totals 12 residues. The CDR3 DNA sequence: TGCAGTGCTAGTGATGACAGACCTGAAGCTTTCTTT. Its protein is CSASDDRPEAFF.

A few counts support this clone. This chain uses TRBV6-2 or TRBV6-3 with TRBJ2-1, with a weak D call TRBD2 (6 bases). The V end lost 6 bases, the J end lost 7 bases, and 13 bases lay between the germline ends. CDR1 MNHEY and CDR2 SVGEGT come from the germline V gene. The length of the CDR3 is 13 residues. This chain's CDR3 is CASSQVRGNEQFF. The DNA for the CDR3 is TGTGCCAGCAGCCAAGTCCGGGGGAATGAGCAGTTCTTC.

This chain connects TRBV3-1 (or the pseudogene TRBV3-2) to TRBJ2-5; 9 bases agree with TRBD2. Germline-derived CDR1 and CDR2 are LGHDT and YNNKEL (reference sequence). V trimming: 4 bases; J trimming: 5 bases; junction bases outside the gene matches: 11. The CDR3 sequence is 16 residues long. This CDR3 reads CASSPPRGRAGETQYF. CDR3 DNA sequence: TGTGCCAGCAGCCCCCCTCGCGGGAGGGCCGGGGAGACCCAGTACTTC.

The chain has TRBV4-1 and TRBJ2-3; 8 bases match TRBD2. Germline lookup yields CDR1 MGHRA and CDR2 YSYEKL. V shed 1 base and J 2 bases; nucleotides not matched to a gene: 2. The CDR3 covers 15 residues. The CDR3 coding sequence is TGCGCCAGCAGCCAAGTAGCGGGGTCCACAGATACGCAGTATTTT. Protein product: CASSQVAGSTDTQYF.

This rearrangement joins TRBV7-2 to TRBJ2-2; a possible D gene is TRBD2 (6 bases). There are 12 residues in the CDR3. CDR1 and CDR2 (germline): SGHTA, FQGNSA. The V gene lost 3 bases and the J gene lost 7 bases, with 6 bases spanning the gap. CDR3 protein: CASSLTSGELFF. For the CDR3, the DNA is TGTGCCAGCAGCTTGACTAGCGGGGAGCTGTTTTTT.

This sequence joins TRBV30 and TRBJ1-1; TRBD1 might be the D (5 bases). V was shortened by 4 bases and J by 5 bases, with 8 bases between the two germline ends. CDR3 length: 11 residues. Germline lookup yields CDR1 GTSNPN and CDR2 SVGIG (reference sequence). CDR3 residues: CAWTRGTEAFF. The CDR3 coding sequence is TGTGCCTGGACTAGGGGAACTGAAGCTTTCTTT.

The chain recombines TRBV5-1 with TRBJ1-3; D gene uncertain. This CDR3 has 14 residues. Trimming pared 4 bases from V and 0 bases from J, leaving 8 bases between. The germline gives CDR1 SGHRS, CDR2 YFSETQ. CDR3 region: CASSPSNSGNTIYF. The CDR3 DNA reads as TGCGCCAGCAGCCCGAGTAACTCTGGAAACACCATATATTTT.

The rearrangement joins TRBV10-3 to TRBJ2-7; 7 bases are a match to TRBD2. The CDR3 is 15 residues long. V dropped 3 bases and J dropped 0; count of bases not matched to a gene: 5. Per the germline V gene, CDR1 is ENHRY and CDR2 is SYGVKD. CDR3: CAISDIGRGSYEQYF. CDR3 sequence (DNA): TGTGCCATCAGTGACATTGGGAGGGGCTCCTACGAGCAGTACTTC.

The chain recombines TRBV19 with TRBJ2-3; D is undetermined. This CDR3 has 13 residues. CDR1 LNHDA and CDR2 SQIVND come from the germline V gene (reference sequence). The V and J ends lost 5 bases and 5 bases respectively, with 11 bases between them. The CDR3: CASSYRRGDTQYF. Here the CDR3 DNA reads TGTGCCAGTAGTTACCGTAGAGGAGATACGCAGTATTTT. The whole variable domain, remainder taken from reference TRBV19 and TRBJ2-3, is DGGITQSPKYLFRKEGQNVTLSCEQNLNHDAMYWYRQDPGQGLRLIYYSQIVNDFQKGDIAEGYSVSREKKESFPLTVTSAQKNPTAFYLCASSYRRGDTQYFGPGTRLTVL.

V gene TRBV7-2 combines with J gene TRBJ1-6; 7 bases fit TRBD1. This CDR3 contains 14 residues. The germline gives CDR1 SGHTA, CDR2 FQGNSA. The junction had 10 bases not matched to a gene; V was cut back by 3 bases and J by 14 bases. CDR3 protein: CASSFYSGTEALHF. Here the CDR3 DNA reads TGTGCCAGCAGCTTTTACTCCGGGACAGAGGCCCTCCACTTT.

This clone was counted only a few times. The rearrangement uses TRBV30 and TRBJ2-4; 13 bases are shared with TRBD2. V dropped 2 bases and J dropped 0; count of bases not matched to a gene: 7. The CDR3 has 18 amino acids. Germline loops: CDR1 GTSNPN, CDR2 SVGIG (reference sequence). Here the CDR3 reads CAWSILAGGGSAKNIQYF. The CDR3 DNA reads TGTGCCTGGAGTATACTAGCGGGGGGGGGCTCAGCCAAAAACATTCAGTACTTC.

V and J are TRBV5-1 and TRBJ2-3; 8 bases map to TRBD2. After removal of 0 bases from V and 0 bases from J, the junction contained 0 bases not matched to a gene. CDR1 SGHRS and CDR2 YFSETQ come from the germline V gene. The CDR3 length is 15 residues. The CDR3 sequence is CASSLASGSTDTQYF. As DNA, the CDR3 is TGCGCCAGCAGCTTGGCTAGCGGGAGCACAGATACGCAGTATTTT.